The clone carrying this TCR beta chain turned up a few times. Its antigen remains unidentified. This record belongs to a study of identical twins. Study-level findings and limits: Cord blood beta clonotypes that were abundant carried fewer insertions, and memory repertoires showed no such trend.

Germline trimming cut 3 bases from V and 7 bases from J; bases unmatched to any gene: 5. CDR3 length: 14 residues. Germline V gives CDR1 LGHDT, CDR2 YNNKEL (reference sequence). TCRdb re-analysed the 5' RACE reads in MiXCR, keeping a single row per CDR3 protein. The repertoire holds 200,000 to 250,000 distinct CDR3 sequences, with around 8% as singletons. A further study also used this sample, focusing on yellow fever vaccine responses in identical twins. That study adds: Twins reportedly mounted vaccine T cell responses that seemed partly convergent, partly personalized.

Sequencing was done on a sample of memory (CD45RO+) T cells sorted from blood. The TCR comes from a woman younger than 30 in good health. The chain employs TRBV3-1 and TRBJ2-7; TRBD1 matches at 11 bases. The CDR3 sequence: CASSHGQGAREQYF. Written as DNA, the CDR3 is TGTGCCAGCAGCCACGGACAGGGGGCGCGGGAGCAGTACTTC.